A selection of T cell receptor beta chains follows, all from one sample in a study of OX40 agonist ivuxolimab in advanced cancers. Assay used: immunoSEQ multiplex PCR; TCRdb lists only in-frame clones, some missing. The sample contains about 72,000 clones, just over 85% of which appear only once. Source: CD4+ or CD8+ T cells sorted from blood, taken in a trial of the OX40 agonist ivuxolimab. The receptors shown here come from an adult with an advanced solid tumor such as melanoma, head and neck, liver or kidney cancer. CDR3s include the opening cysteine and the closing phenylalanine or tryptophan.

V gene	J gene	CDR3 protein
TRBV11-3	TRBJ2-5	CASSHGGTGQGETQYF
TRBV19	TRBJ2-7	CASSIRDSYEQYF
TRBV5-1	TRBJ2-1	CASSLGSGPYNEQFF
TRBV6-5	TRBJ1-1	CASSYQFRQGEAFF
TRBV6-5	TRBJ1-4	CASRPQGNEKLFF
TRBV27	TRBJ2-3	CASKWPGTDTQYF
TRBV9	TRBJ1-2	CASSGQANYGYTF
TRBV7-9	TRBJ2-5	CASSFAVGLAVETQYF
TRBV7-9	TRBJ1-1	CASSPRTNTEAFF
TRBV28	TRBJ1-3	CASSLGGTGNTIYF
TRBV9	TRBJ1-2	CASSYQGGGYGYTF
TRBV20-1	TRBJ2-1	CSAGQYEQFF
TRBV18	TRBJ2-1	CASSQGDGLAGHNEQFF
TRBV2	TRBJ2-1	CASSPTSGNTEEQFF
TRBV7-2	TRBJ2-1	CASSFLAGVENEQFF
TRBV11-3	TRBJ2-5	CASSRFGGETQYF
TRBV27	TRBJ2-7	CASSYSTSSYEQYF
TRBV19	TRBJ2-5	CASRGQRQETQYF
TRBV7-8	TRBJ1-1	CASSLRTGGTVNTEAFF
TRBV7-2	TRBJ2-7	CASSLVHEQYF
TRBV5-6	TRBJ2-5	CASSLTGGAGQETQYF
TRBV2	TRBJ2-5	CASSSERMYNQETQYF
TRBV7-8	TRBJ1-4	CASSLGTGGFEKLFF
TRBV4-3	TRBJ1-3	CASSQDRYSGNTIYF
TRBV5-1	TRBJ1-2	CASSFTRDYGYTF
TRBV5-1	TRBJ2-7	CASSWGQGGLYEQYF
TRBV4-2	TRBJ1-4	CASSQGQGSEKLFF
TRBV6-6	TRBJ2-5	CASSHLAGEETQYF
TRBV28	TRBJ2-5	CASSFRATGRSETQYF
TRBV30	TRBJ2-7	CAWRDRRFYEQYF